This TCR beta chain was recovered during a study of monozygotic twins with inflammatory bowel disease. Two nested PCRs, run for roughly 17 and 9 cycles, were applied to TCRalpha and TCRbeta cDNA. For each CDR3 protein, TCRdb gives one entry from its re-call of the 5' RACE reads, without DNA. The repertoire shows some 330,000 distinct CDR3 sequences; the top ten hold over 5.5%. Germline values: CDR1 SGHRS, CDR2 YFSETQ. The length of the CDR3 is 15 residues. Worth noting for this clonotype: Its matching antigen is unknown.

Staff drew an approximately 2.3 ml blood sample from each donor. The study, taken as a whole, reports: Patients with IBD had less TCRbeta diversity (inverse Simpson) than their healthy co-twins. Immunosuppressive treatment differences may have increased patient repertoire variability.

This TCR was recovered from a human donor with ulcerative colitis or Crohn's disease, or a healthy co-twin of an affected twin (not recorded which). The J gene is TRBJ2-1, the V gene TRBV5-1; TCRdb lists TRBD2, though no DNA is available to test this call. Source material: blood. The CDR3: CASSSSRGGQNEQFF.